The rows below give T cell receptor beta chains drawn from one sample of a study of human T cells and chemical hapten exposure. Each CDR3 protein is one row after TCRdb ran MiXCR on the 5' RACE reads. The sample carries 75,000 or so distinct CDR3 sequences, roughly 15% recorded once. These receptors originate from a female donor in good health. Both conserved end residues are part of each CDR3. Each record gives: J gene, V gene, D gene, clone size, CDR3 protein, CDR3 DNA. The D gene is left open where the match is weak. Clone size, where shown, is once, few, many, or a class for clones that have expanded.

TRBJ2-5 TRBV5-1 TRBD2 few CASSPGVAGAPREETQYF TGCGCCAGCAGCCCCGGGGTAGCGGGGGCCCCCCGGGAAGAGACCCAGTACTTC
TRBJ1-2 TRBV7-9 NA few CASSFNAPNYGYTF TGTGCCAGCAGCTTTAACGCTCCTAACTATGGCTACACCTTC
TRBJ2-7 TRBV7-2 NA many CASSNGREEQYF TGTGCCAGCAGCAACGGGAGAGAAGAGCAGTACTTC
TRBJ2-1 TRBV10-2 NA few CASSESRGSYNEQFF TGCGCCAGCAGTGAGTCCCGGGGGAGTTACAATGAGCAGTTCTTC
TRBJ2-1 TRBV11-2 NA few CASSLGGLSAWFF TGTGCCAGCAGCTTAGGAGGTTTGTCAGCGTGGTTCTTC
TRBJ2-3 TRBV27 NA few CASSFYRPVADTQYF TGTGCCAGCAGTTTCTACAGGCCGGTCGCAGATACGCAGTATTTT
TRBJ1-1 TRBV7-2 NA many CASSFGRENTEAFF TGTGCCAGCAGCTTCGGCAGGGAGAACACTGAAGCTTTCTTT
TRBJ2-1 TRBV20-1 NA NA CSARATGHEQFF TGCAGTGCTAGAGCTACCGGCCACGAGCAGTTCTTC
TRBJ1-1 TRBV11-2 NA NA CASSLEFTEAFF TGTGCCAGCAGCTTAGAATTTACTGAAGCTTTCTTT
TRBJ2-2 TRBV5-1 TRBD2 many CASSPGTSGGTNTGELFF TGCGCCAGCAGCCCTGGGACTAGCGGGGGTACGAACACCGGGGAGCTGTTTTTT
TRBJ2-3 TRBV4-3 TRBD2 few CASSQDWSGGTDTQYF TGCGCCAGCAGCCAAGATTGGAGCGGGGGGACAGATACGCAGTATTTT
TRBJ2-3 TRBV12-5 TRBD1 few CASGTGTGGTDTQYF TGTGCTAGTGGTACCGGGACAGGCGGAACAGATACGCAGTATTTT
TRBJ1-5 TRBV6-2/TRBV6-3 NA NA CASSSPRDTRNQPQHF TGTGCCAGCAGTTCCCCCCGGGACACCCGCAATCAGCCCCAGCATTTT
TRBJ1-6 TRBV27 NA many CASLRTASSYNSPLHF TGTGCCAGCCTTCGGACAGCGAGCTCCTATAATTCACCCCTCCACTTT
TRBJ1-4 TRBV2 NA NA CASTPGVVNEKLFF TGTGCCAGCACCCCCGGAGTGGTAAATGAAAAACTGTTTTTT
TRBJ1-1 TRBV29-1 NA NA CSARTHERGEAFF TGCAGCGCACGGACGCATGAGAGGGGTGAAGCTTTCTTT
TRBJ2-3 TRBV7-8 NA many CASSLVGYTDTQYF TGTGCCAGCAGCTTAGTGGGCTACACAGATACGCAGTATTTT
TRBJ2-1 TRBV28 TRBD1 NA CASSPGTVYNEQFF TGTGCCAGCAGCCCCGGGACAGTTTACAATGAGCAGTTCTTC
TRBJ2-4 TRBV14 NA few CASSQGRAKNIQYF TGTGCCAGCAGCCAAGGTCGAGCCAAAAACATTCAGTACTTC
TRBJ1-5 TRBV29-1 NA few CSARGAGVNQPQHF TGCAGCGCCCGAGGGGCAGGGGTCAATCAGCCCCAGCATTTT
TRBJ2-4 TRBV3-1 NA few CASSQEVSRAKNIQYF TGTGCCAGCAGCCAAGAGGTATCCAGGGCTAAAAACATTCAGTACTTC
TRBJ1-6 TRBV27 NA few CASSLERRTNSPLHF TGTGCCAGCAGTTTAGAGCGCCGGACGAATTCACCCCTCCACTTT
TRBJ1-1 TRBV5-6 NA few CASSLGGVSEAFF TGTGCCAGCAGCTTGGGAGGGGTCTCTGAAGCTTTCTTT
TRBJ2-3 TRBV7-8 NA NA CASSSQEGTPDTQYF TGTGCCAGCAGCTCGCAAGAAGGAACCCCAGATACGCAGTATTTT
TRBJ2-5 TRBV28 NA NA CASSSWTAQETQYF TGTGCCAGCAGTTCTTGGACAGCTCAAGAGACCCAGTACTTC
TRBJ1-2 TRBV12-3/TRBV12-4 NA NA CASSLATSYGYTF TGTGCCAGCAGTTTAGCAACATCCTATGGCTACACCTTC
TRBJ2-1 TRBV5-6 NA few CASSLETSLNEQFF TGTGCCAGCAGCTTGGAGACCAGCCTTAATGAGCAGTTCTTC
TRBJ2-2 TRBV7-2 NA few CASSHSLSGAAGELFF TGTGCCAGCAGCCACTCCTTATCTGGGGCCGCCGGGGAGCTGTTTTTT
TRBJ2-1 TRBV28 NA few CASSLGGANEQFF TGTGCCAGCAGTTTAGGGGGGGCTAATGAGCAGTTCTTC
TRBJ2-3 TRBV29-1 TRBD1 NA CSVMDRVATDTQYF TGCAGCGTCATGGACAGGGTGGCGACAGATACGCAGTATTTT
TRBJ2-7 TRBV7-8 NA few CASSLESGSYEQYF TGTGCCAGCAGCTTAGAGTCAGGCTCCTACGAGCAGTACTTC
TRBJ2-1 TRBV3-1 NA NA CASSQGIDEQFF TGTGCCAGCAGCCAAGGGATCGATGAGCAGTTCTTC
TRBJ2-7 TRBV6-1 TRBD2 NA CASSARTSGGAQNEQYF TGTGCCAGCAGTGCCCGGACTAGCGGGGGGGCCCAGAACGAGCAGTACTTC
TRBJ2-7 TRBV7-9 NA NA CASSQTRYEQYF TGTGCCAGCAGCCAGACCCGCTACGAGCAGTACTTC
TRBJ2-7 TRBV28 NA few CASSPGQNPYEQYF TGTGCCAGCAGTCCGGGGCAAAACCCCTACGAGCAGTACTTC
TRBJ1-2 TRBV28 TRBD1 NA CASSFFMGQGARGGYTF TGTGCCAGCAGTTTTTTTATGGGACAGGGGGCCCGAGGTGGCTACACCTTC
TRBJ1-2 TRBV30 NA few CAWREANYGYTF TGTGCCTGGAGAGAAGCTAACTATGGCTACACCTTC
TRBJ2-1 TRBV5-6 TRBD2 NA CASRQIGGGHNEQFF TGTGCCAGCAGGCAAATTGGCGGGGGGCACAATGAGCAGTTCTTC
TRBJ2-7 TRBV30 NA few CAWSVLGLGHYEQYF TGTGCCTGGAGTGTACTCGGTCTAGGGCACTACGAGCAGTACTTC
TRBJ2-3 TRBV4-2 TRBD2 many CASSQDRAGGPTDTQYF TGTGCCAGCAGCCAAGATAGAGCGGGGGGACCCACAGATACGCAGTATTTT
TRBJ2-1 TRBV5-4 NA NA CASSLEEEQFF TGTGCCAGCAGCTTGGAGGAGGAGCAGTTCTTC